At least ten counts were recorded for the clone carrying this T cell receptor beta chain. Its antigen is unknown. The data are from a study of spatial heterogeneity in lung cancer. Study-wide background: Consistently, beta-chain sequences turned up in larger numbers than alpha-chain sequences did.

The library protocol tagged each TCR cDNA with a unique molecular identifier. Using its own MiXCR run on the 5' RACE reads, TCRdb lists one record per CDR3 protein. The repertoire includes approximately 11,000 distinct CDR3 sequences, roughly 3.5% of them detected once, and about half sits in the top ten. V was shortened by 8 bases and J by 2 bases, with 15 bases between the two germline ends. The germline CDR1 and CDR2 sequences are SEHNR and FQNEAQ (reference sequence). The CDR3 has 15 residues. Study-level points and caveats: In blood, ubiquitous expanded tumor TCRs appeared more at resection than follow-up.

Documented time point: sample taken at primary tumor resection. This clonotype originated in a female donor with early-stage non-small cell lung cancer. Sequences were derived from PBMCs, sampled at surgery. The chain couples TRBV7-9 to TRBJ2-2, with unresolved D. The CDR3 region is CASGWTDPNTGELFF. CDR3 nucleotides: TGTGCCAGCGGCTGGACGGATCCTAACACCGGGGAGCTGTTTTTT.